This note documents a single TCR beta chain sequence. There is no known antigen for this receptor. No base quality values were provided; no much bigger clone lies one nucleotide off. The CDR3, from cysteine to phenylalanine, totals 18 residues. Just the 54-base CDR3 DNA is kept, in frame starting at base 1. Trimming accounts for 5 bases at V and 2 bases at J, while the number of junction bases matched to no gene is 5. CDR1 SNHLY and CDR2 FYNNEI were looked up in the germline V gene. The library relied on the immunoSEQ multiplex PCR assay. For the multiplex PCR, a mixture combining 60 forward primers for TCR Vbeta segments and 13 reverse primers for TCR Jbeta segments was used. The CDR3 region of rearranged TCR beta genes was amplified from genomic DNA with a multiplex PCR assay. The amplified TCR beta libraries were sequenced on the Illumina HiSeq System as 87-base-pair reads. The paper's processing steps were these. In a later analysis, tens of millions of unique TCR beta chains were counted across the roughly 670 repertoires, and around 10 million of these chains were shared by at least two donors. To remove PCR and sequencing errors, raw reads were error-corrected and collapsed into unique sequences using a nearest-neighbor algorithm that merged closely related sequences. V, D and J gene segments were assigned by aligning CDR3 sequences to IMGT reference sequences. For a sequence to be retained, a match of at least six nucleotides was required to both a V gene segment and a J gene segment. A rearrangement was called productive if the CDR3 had no stop codons and remained in frame with V and J, and every other rearrangement was called non-productive. CDR3 was defined by IMGT convention, running from the second conserved V-encoded cysteine to the conserved J-encoded phenylalanine. Sequences without an unambiguous match to a single V gene segment were excluded from the earlier analysis of 587 of the donors. An earlier analysis of about 600 of the donors called V segments functional above 56.7% productive rearrangements and segregating when the between-donor standard deviation exceeded 5%. To diagnose cytomegalovirus status from the catalog of TCR beta chain sequences, a statistical classification framework was built. V and J gene assignment, in a later analysis, came from comparing TCR nucleotide sequences with IMGT/GENE-DB human TR gene sequences. In a later analysis, CDR3 sequences and most-parsimonious VDJ recombination scenarios were assigned using the TCRdist pipeline. In a later analysis, each TCR beta chain was defined by its CDR3 amino acid sequence together with its V-gene family, and reads lacking a unique V-gene family were excluded. In a later analysis, around 600 highly shared, low-generation-probability nucleotide sequences were removed to address suspected cross-contamination and a sequencing artifact. A later analysis calculated a clonal expansion index for each public chain from normalized within-repertoire ranks of inferred template counts. In a later analysis, generation probabilities were computed using a VDJ recombination model fitted to out-of-frame rearrangements, and the results were checked against IGoR. Hypergeometric tests were used in a later analysis to score TCR-TCR, TCR-HLA and TCR-CMV co-occurrence, with a repertoire-size bias correction applied to the TCR pairs. To estimate false discovery rates, a later analysis permuted the HLA or CMV assignments 20 times. A later analysis grouped co-occurring TCRs with DBSCAN, adding TCRdist sequence similarity when clustering within HLA-allele-positive subsets. For co-occurrence clustering, repertoires with fewer than 30,000 or more than 120,000 public chains were excluded, along with 5 or 6 repertoires with anomalous nucleotide sharing. TCRdb re-hosts the immuneACCESS table, in-frame sequences only. Its copies lack some clones; in the studies checked, an unresolved V gene accounts for under half of them, and the cause for the rest is not known. The V and J calls and clone size are taken from that table; D and trimming were inferred from the DNA. A total of under 150,000 clones appear in this sample, around 76% of them only once. Approximately 1.7% of the sample rests with the top ten.

The source of the sample is a study of cytomegalovirus exposure and HLA in healthy donors (TCRdb year 2017). General notes on the study: An earlier analysis of around 600 of the donors reported 250 to 350 Gb of sequence data and around 110 million unique TCR beta sequences from roughly 180 million T cells. The number of donors typed differed by locus, with 629-630 for A, B, C, DRB1 and DQB1, around 520 for DQA1, under 610 for DPA1, and 450 to 480 for DPB1. Alongside the repertoire data, information on donor age, sex, ethnicity and CMV serostatus was compiled. In an earlier analysis of roughly 540 of the donors, high-throughput TCR beta sequencing was used to judge whether each TCR beta V gene segment behaved as functional or pseudogenic. The study used immunosequencing to profile the T cell repertoires of 670 or so subjects and linked those repertoires to cytomegalovirus serostatus. To predict cytomegalovirus infection status, the study brought together high-throughput TCR immunosequencing, statistical association of individual TCRs with disease status, and machine learning. A later genetic analysis took genome-wide SNP genotypes for about 55% of the 666 donors and used that subset as a discovery cohort. Across under 500 genotyped donors of the cohort, an average of about 200,000 unique TCR beta nucleotide sequences per donor were sequenced, and roughly a sixth of those sequences were non-productive. Because of strong linkage in the cohort, roughly five DR-DQ haplotypes were treated as single units for association and clustering. The study was designed to test whether signatures of past pathogen exposure could be identified by cataloging public T cell receptors. Rather than drawing on any new phenotypic data, the later analysis identified candidate immune exposures from TCR beta sequences and the way those sequences occurred across donors. Both class I and class II loci were covered by HLA typing, at four-digit resolution. In addition to the first cohort of approximately 670 subjects, a separate validation cohort of around 110 different subjects was used. Around 320 gigabases of sequencing data and 78 million or so unique TCR sequences were included in an early release covering several hundred HLA-typed donors. Every repertoire in the discovery cohort had been generated on one and the same sequencing platform. Of the approximately 400 genotyped donors, about 84% fell in the genetic ancestry cluster associated with self-reported Caucasian donors. A later analysis re-analyzed previously published TCR beta repertoires from 600 to 850 donors and added high-resolution HLA genotyping to study TCR occurrence patterns. What the work shows at the level of the full study, not this receptor alone: Roughly uniform sequencing depth across donors was assumed in presence/absence analyses, although this assumption may not hold. In a later genetic analysis, a missense DCLRE1C variant was associated with V-gene and J-gene trimming of TCR beta chains, and the association was replicated in an independent cohort. Most TCR sequences were seen in very few donors, while some public TCRs were found in many individuals. Linkage disequilibrium might explain the correlated functional status among segregating V segments, but an unknown experimental factor could not be excluded. The sequencing pipeline was judged likely to have produced a cluster of highly shared sequence variants as a technical artifact. A later analysis found that HLA-associated TCR beta chains were more clonally expanded and had lower generation probabilities than equally common non-associated chains. The only immune exposure information available for the cohort was CMV serostatus. According to a later analysis, TCR association rates differed among HLA loci, with DRB1 alleles showing the most associated TCRs and HLA-C alleles showing the fewest. At a false discovery rate of 0.05, a later analysis linked some 18,000 TCR beta sequences to specific HLA alleles. The authors suggested that the approach could potentially be generalized to other disease states and immunological phenotypes. A later analysis reported that several top co-occurrence clusters appeared linked to parvovirus B19, influenza, CMV and Epstein-Barr virus. Because the 87-base-pair reads could not distinguish some IMGT-functional V segments, including TRBV6-2 and TRBV6-3, those segments were excluded. In an earlier analysis of fewer than 750 of the donors, most TCR beta V segments were observed in productive rearrangements about 90% or about 30% of the time, broadly matching IMGT annotations. When HLA alleles, especially DR and DQ, strongly co-occurred, TCR associations were difficult to assign to individual alleles. The classifier was reported to diagnose cytomegalovirus status with high specificity and sensitivity in both the original and validation cohorts. In the study, approximately 150 TCR beta chains were listed as associated with cytomegalovirus. Because counts were too low, more than 15 rarely observed V segments, including chromosome 9 orphons, were left out of the earlier analysis of roughly 600 of the donors. The cohort was sequenced for TCR beta chains only, and without alpha or paired-chain data the features that could be detected were limited. A later analysis found that most CMV-associated TCR beta chains appeared HLA-restricted, with HLA associations seemingly driven largely by CMV exposure. Because HLA typing was unavailable for some donors at each locus, only the typed subset was used in association tests. A further reported finding was that TCR beta sequences accurately predicted the HLA-A and HLA-B alleles for most subjects in the first cohort. A later genetic analysis reported fewer N-insertions in productive TCRs among donors in an Asian-associated ancestry cluster than the roughly 720-donor mean. Three of the identified cytomegalovirus-associated TCR beta chains were confirmed in vitro to be specific for cytomegalovirus antigens.

The cohort consisted of some 670 healthy bone marrow donors. At the time of sampling, every cohort member was nominally healthy, though immune exposures that went unrecorded were likely present. The donor was CMV seronegative and belonged to the group of around 400 seronegative cohort members. A peripheral blood sample was collected from each donor, and TCR beta sequencing was performed on peripheral blood mononuclear cells. Genomic DNA was extracted from the blood cell samples with the Qiagen DNeasy Blood Extraction Kit. This sequence originates from a woman aged 45 to 65 in good health and CMV-seronegative. The chain joins TRBV2 to TRBJ2-6; TRBD2 agrees with 14 junctional bases. Sequencing used PBMCs. The CDR3 protein sequence reads: CASSPLGLAGAGANVLTF. DNA sequence: TGTGCCAGCAGTCCCCTGGGACTAGCGGGAGCTGGGGCCAACGTCCTGACTTTC.